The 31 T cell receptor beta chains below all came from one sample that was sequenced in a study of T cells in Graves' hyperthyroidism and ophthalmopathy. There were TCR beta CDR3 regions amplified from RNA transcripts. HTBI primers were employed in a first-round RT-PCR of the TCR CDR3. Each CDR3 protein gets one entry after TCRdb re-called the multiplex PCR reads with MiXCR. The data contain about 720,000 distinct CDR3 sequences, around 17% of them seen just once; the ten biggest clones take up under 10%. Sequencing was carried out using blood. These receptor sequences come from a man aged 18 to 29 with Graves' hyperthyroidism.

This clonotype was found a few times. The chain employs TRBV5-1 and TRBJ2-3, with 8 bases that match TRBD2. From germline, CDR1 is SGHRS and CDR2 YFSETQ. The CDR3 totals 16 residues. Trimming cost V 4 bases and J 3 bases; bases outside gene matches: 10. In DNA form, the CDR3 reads TGCGCCAGCAGCCAGGGGACTAGGGGTTTTACAGATACGCAGTATTTT. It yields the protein CASSQGTRGFTDTQYF.

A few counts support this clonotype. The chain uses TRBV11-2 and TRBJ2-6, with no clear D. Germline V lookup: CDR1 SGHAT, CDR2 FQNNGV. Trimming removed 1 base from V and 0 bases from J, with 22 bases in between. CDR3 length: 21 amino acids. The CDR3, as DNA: TGTGCCAGCAGCTTAGCGGAGTTGGGGTCTCCTCCCTACTCTGGGGCCAACGTCCTGACTTTC. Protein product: CASSLAELGSPPYSGANVLTF.

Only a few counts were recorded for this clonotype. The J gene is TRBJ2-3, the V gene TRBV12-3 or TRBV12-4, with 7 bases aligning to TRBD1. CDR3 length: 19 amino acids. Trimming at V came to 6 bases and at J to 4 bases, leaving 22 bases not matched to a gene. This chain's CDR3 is CASRPTYGQQGLVADTQYF. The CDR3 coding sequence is TGTGCCAGCAGACCGACTTATGGCCAACAGGGGTTGGTAGCAGATACGCAGTATTTT.

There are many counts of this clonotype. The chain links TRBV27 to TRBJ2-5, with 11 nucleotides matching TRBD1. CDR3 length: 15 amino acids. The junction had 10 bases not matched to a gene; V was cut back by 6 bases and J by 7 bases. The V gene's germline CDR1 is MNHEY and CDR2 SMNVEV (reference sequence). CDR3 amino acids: CASRVDRGLIRTQYF. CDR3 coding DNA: TGTGCCAGCAGGGTGGACAGGGGGCTAATCAGGACCCAGTACTTC.

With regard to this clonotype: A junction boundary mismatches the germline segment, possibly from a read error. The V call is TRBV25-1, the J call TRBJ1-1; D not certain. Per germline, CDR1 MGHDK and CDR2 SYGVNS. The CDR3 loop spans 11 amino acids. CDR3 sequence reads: CASTEGPEAFF. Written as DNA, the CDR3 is TGTGCCAGCACTGAAGGGCCCGAAGCTTTCTTT. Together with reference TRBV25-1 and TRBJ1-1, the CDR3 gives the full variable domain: EADIYQTPRYLVIGTGKKITLECSQTMGHDKMYWYQQDPGMELHLIHYSYGVNSTEKGDLSSESTVSRIRTEHFPLTLESARPSHTSQYLCASTEGPEAFFGQGTRLTVV.

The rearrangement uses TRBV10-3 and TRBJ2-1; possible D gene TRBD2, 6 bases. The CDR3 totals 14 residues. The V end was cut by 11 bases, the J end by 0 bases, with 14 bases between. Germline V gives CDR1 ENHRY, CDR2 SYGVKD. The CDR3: CAAGGILSYNEQFF. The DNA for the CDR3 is TGTGCCGCGGGCGGGATTCTCTCCTACAATGAGCAGTTCTTC.

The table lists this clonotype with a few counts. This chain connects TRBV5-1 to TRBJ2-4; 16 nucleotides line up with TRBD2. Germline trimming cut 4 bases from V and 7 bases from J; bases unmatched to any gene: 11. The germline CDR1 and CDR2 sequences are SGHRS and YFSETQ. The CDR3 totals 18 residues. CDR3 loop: CASSLGTSGRAVRNIQYF. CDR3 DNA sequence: TGCGCCAGCAGCCTCGGGACTAGCGGGAGGGCCGTCCGTAACATTCAGTACTTC.

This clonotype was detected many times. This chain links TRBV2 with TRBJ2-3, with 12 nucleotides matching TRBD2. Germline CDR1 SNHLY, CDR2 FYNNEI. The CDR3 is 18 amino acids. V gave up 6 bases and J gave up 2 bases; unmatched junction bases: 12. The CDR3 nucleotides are TGTGCCAGCAGGATGAACCCCCTAGCGGGAGGGATCACAGATACGCAGTATTTT. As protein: CASRMNPLAGGITDTQYF.

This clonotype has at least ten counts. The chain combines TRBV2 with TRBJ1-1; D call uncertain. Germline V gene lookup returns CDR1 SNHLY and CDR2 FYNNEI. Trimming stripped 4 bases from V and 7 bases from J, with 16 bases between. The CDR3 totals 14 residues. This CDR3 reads CASSAPETGIEAFF. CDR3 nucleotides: TGTGCCAGCAGTGCTCCCGAGACTGGGATTGAAGCTTTCTTT.

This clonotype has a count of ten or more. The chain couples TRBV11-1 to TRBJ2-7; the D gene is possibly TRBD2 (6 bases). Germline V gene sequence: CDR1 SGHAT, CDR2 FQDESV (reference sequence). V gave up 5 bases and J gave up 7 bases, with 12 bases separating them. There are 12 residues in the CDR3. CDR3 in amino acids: CASSPRAGEQYF. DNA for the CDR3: TGTGCCAGCAGCCCGAGGGCGGGAGAGCAGTACTTC.

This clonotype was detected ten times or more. The CDR3 DNA follows: TGTGCCAGCAGTGAAGGGACCGTCAAAGGCACCTTC. This sequence encodes CASSEGTVKGTF. V usage is TRBV6-1 and J usage is TRBJ1-2; D gene ambiguous. Germline CDR1 reads MNHNS; CDR2 reads SASEGT. The CDR3 extends over 12 amino acids. V was pared by 1 base and J by 13 bases, with 13 bases between.

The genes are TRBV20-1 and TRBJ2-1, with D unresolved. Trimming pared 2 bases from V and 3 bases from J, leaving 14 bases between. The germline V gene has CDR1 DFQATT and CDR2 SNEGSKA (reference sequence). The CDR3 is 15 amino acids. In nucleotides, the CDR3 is TGCAGTGCTAGACAAAGAGCGAGACACTACAATGAGCAGTTCTTC. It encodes CSARQRARHYNEQFF.

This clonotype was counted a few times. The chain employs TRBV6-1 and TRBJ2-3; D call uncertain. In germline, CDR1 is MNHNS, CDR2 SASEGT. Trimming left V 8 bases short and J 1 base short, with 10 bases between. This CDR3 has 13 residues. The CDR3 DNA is TGTGCCAGCCGATACACAGGCACAGATACGCAGTATTTT. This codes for CASRYTGTDTQYF.

The CDR3 region has the DNA TGTGCCAGCAGCCAAGAGGAGCGGGAGACCTACGAGCAGTACTTC. This codes for CASSQEERETYEQYF. The chain joins TRBV4-2 to TRBJ2-7; 8 nucleotides align to TRBD2. V lost 0 bases to trimming and J lost 2 bases; unmatched junction nucleotides: 3. CDR3 length: 15 residues. Per the germline V gene, CDR1 is LGHNA and CDR2 is YNFKEQ.

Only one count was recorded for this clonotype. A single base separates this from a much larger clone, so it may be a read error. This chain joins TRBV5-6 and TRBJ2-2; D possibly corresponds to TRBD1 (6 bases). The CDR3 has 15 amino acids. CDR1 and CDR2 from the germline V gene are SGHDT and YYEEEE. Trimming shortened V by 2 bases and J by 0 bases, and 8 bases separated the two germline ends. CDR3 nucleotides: TGTGCCAGCAGCTTCGACAGGACGAACACCGGGGAGCTGTTTTTT. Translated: CASSFDRTNTGELFF.

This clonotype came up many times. DNA of the CDR3: TGCAGTGCTCCACTTCGGTCGAAGGGAGAGCAGTTCTTC. Its protein product is CSAPLRSKGEQFF. V gene TRBV20-1 combines with J gene TRBJ2-1; D is unclear. The germline V gene has CDR1 DFQATT and CDR2 SNEGSKA (reference sequence). V lost 5 bases to trimming and J lost 10 bases, with 18 bases between them. The CDR3 is 13 amino acids.

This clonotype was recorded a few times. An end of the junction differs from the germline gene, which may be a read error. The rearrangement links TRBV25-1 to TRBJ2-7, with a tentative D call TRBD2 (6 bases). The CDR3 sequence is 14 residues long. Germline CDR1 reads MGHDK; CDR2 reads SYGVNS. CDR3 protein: CAGSEAGPRGEQYF. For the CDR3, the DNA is TGTGCCGGCAGTGAGGCGGGACCCCGGGGCGAGCAGTACTTC.

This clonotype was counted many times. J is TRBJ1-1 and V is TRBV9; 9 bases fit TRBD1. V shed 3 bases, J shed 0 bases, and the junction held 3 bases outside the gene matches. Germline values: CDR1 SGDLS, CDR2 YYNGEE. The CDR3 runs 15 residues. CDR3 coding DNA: TGTGCCAGCAGCGCCGGACAGGGGTTGAACACTGAAGCTTTCTTT. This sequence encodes CASSAGQGLNTEAFF.

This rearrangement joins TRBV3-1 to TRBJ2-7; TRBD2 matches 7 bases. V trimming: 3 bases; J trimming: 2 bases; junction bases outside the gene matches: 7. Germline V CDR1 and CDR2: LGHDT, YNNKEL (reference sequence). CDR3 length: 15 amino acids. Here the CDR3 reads CASSHGPGGPYEQYF. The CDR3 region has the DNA TGTGCCAGCAGCCACGGTCCGGGGGGTCCCTACGAGCAGTACTTC.

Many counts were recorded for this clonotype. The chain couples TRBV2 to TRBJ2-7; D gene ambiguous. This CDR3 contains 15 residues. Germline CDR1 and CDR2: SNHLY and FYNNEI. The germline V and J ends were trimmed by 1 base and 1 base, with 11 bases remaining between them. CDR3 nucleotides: TGTGCCAGCAGTGAAGTCTTGCCCAAGTCCTACGAGCAGTACTTC. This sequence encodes CASSEVLPKSYEQYF.

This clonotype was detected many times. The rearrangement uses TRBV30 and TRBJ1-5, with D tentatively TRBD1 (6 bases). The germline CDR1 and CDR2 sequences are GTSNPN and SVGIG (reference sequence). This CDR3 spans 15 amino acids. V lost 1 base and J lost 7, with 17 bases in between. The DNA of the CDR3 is TGTGCCTGGAGTGGTCCGTCTCAGGGGCACCAGCCCCAGCATTTT. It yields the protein CAWSGPSQGHQPQHF.

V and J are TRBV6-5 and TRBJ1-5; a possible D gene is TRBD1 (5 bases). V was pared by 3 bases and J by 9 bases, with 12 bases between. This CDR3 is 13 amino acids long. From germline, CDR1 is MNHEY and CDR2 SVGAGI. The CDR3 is CASSYDSIGPQHF. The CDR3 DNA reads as TGTGCCAGCAGTTATGACAGCATAGGGCCCCAGCATTTT.

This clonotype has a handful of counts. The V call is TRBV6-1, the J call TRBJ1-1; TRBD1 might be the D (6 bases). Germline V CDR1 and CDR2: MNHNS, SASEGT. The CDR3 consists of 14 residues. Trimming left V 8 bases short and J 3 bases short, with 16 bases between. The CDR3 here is CASSALGGYTEAFF. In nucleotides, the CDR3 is TGTGCCAGCTCCGCTTTAGGGGGGTACACTGAAGCTTTCTTT.

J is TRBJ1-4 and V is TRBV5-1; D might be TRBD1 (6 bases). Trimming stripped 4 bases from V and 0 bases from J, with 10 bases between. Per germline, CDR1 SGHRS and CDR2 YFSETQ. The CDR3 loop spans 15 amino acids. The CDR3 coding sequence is TGCGCCAGCAGCGGTACAGGGTCAACTAATGAAAAACTGTTTTTT. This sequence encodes CASSGTGSTNEKLFF.

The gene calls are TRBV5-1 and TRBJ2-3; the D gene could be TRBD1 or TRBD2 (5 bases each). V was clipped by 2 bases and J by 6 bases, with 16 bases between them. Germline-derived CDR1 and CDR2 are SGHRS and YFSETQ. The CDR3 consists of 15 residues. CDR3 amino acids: CASSLTDLGEDTQYF. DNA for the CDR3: TGCGCCAGCAGCTTAACGGACCTGGGGGAGGATACGCAGTATTTT.

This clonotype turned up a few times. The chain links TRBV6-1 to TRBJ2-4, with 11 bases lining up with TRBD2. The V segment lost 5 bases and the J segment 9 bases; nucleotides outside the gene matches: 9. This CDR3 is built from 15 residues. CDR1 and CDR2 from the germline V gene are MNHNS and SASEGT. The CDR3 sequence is CASSPFSGRAGIQYF. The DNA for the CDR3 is TGTGCCAGCAGTCCCTTTAGCGGGAGGGCTGGCATTCAGTACTTC.

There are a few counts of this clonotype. This chain's CDR3 is CASSLDGVSGNTIYF. DNA of the CDR3: TGTGCCAGCAGTCTTGACGGAGTCTCTGGAAACACCATATATTTT. The chain links TRBV12-3 or TRBV12-4 to TRBJ1-3; D gene unclear. The CDR3 extends over 15 amino acids. V lost 5 bases, J lost 0 bases, and 11 bases lay in between.

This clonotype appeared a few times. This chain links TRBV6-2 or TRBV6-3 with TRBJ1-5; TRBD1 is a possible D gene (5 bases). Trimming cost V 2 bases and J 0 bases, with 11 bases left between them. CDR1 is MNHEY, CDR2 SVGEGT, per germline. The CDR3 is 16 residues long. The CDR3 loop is CASSYEGLDSNQPQHF. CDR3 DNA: TGTGCCAGCAGTTACGAGGGGCTCGATAGCAATCAGCCCCAGCATTTT.

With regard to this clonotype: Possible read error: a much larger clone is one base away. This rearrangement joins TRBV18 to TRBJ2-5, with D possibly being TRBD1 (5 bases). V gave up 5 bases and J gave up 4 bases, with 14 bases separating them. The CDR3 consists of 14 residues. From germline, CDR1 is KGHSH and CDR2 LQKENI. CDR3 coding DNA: TGTGCCAGCTCAACATCAGGGCTTCGAGAGACCCAGTACTTC. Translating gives CASSTSGLRETQYF.

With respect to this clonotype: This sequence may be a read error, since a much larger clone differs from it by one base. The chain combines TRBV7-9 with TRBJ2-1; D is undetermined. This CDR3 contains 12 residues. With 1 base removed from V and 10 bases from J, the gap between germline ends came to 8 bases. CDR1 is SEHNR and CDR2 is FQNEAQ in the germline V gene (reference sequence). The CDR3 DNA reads TGTGCCAGCAGCTTAGTACCGGACGAGCAGTTCTTC. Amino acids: CASSLVPDEQFF.

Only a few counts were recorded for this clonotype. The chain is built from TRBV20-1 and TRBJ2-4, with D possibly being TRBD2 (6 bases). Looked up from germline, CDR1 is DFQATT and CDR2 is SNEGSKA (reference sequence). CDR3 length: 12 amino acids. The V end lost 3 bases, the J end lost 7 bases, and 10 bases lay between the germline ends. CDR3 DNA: TGCAGTGCTAGGACGGGAGAGAACATTCAGTACTTC. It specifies CSARTGENIQYF.